This paragraph reports one T cell receptor beta chain. J gave up 7 bases and V 5 bases, and 9 bases lay outside the gene matches. The CDR3 has 13 residues. CDR1 DFQATT and CDR2 SNEGSKA come from the germline V gene (reference sequence). Amplified material comprised TCR beta CDR3 regions derived from RNA transcripts. First-round RT-PCR employed HTBI primers, with a second-round multiplex PCR after it. TCRdb fed the multiplex PCR reads into MiXCR, producing one record per CDR3 protein. The table includes 57,000 or so distinct CDR3 sequences, approximately 52% detected once. The data originate from a study of Graves' ophthalmopathy and Graves' hyperthyroidism.

This TCR came from an adult woman with Graves' ophthalmopathy. The V call is TRBV20-1, the J call TRBJ2-7; 9 bases agree with TRBD2. The specimen sequenced was peripheral blood. The CDR3 loop reads CSAPTGSGGEQYF. CDR3 coding DNA: TGCAGTGCTCCCACAGGGAGCGGGGGGGAGCAGTACTTC.